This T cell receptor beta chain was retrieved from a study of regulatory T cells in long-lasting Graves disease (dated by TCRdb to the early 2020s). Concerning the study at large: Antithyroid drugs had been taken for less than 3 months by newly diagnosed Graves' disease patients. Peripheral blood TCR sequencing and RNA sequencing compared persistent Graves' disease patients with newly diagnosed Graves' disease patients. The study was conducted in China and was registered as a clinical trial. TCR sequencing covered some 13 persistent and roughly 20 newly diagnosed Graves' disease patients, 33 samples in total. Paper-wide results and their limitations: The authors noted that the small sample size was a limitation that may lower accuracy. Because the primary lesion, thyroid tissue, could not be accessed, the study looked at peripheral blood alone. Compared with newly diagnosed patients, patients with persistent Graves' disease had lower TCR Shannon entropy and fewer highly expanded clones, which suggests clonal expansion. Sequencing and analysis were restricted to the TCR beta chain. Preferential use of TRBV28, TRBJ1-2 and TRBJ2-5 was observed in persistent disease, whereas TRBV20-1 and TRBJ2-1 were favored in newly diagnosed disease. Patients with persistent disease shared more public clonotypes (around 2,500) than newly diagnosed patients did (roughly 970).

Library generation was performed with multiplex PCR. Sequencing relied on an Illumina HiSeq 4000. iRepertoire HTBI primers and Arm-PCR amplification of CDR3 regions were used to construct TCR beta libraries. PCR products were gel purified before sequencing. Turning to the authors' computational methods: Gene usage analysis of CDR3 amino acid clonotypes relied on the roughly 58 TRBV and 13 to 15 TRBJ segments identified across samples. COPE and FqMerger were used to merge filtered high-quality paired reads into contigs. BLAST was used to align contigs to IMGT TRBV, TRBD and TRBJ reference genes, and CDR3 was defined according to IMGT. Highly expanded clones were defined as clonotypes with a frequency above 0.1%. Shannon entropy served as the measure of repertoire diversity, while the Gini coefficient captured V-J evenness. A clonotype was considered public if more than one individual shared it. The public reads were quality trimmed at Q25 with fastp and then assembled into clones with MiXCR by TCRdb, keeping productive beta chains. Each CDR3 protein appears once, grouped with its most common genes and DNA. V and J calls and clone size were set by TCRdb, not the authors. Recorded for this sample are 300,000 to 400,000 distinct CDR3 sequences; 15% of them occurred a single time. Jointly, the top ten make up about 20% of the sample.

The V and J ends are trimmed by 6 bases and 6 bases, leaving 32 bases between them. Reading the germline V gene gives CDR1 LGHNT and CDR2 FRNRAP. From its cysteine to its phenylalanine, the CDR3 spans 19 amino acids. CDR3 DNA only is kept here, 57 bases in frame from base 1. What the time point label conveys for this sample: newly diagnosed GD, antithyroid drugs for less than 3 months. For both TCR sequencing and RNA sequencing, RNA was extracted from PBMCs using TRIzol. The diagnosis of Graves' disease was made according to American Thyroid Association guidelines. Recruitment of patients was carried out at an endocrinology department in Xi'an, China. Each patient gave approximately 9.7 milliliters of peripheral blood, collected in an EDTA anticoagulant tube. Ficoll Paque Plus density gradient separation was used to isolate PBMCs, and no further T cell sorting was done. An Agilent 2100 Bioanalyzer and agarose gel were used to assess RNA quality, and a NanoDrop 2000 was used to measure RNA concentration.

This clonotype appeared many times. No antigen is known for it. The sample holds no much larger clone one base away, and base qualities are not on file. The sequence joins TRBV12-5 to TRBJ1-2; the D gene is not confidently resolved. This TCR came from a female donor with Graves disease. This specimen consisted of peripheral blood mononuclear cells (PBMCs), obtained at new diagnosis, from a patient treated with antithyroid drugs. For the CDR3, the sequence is CASGSRLTVVGNGADGYTF. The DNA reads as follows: TGTGCTAGTGGATCGAGACTCACGGTGGTCGGGAACGGTGCGGATGGCTACACCTTC. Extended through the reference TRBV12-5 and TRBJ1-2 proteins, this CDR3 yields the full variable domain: DARVTQTPRHKVTEMGQEVTMRCQPILGHNTVFWYRQTMMQGLELLAYFRNRAPLDDSGMPKDRFSAEMPDATLATLKIQPSEPRDSAVYFCASGSRLTVVGNGADGYTFGSGTRLTVV.